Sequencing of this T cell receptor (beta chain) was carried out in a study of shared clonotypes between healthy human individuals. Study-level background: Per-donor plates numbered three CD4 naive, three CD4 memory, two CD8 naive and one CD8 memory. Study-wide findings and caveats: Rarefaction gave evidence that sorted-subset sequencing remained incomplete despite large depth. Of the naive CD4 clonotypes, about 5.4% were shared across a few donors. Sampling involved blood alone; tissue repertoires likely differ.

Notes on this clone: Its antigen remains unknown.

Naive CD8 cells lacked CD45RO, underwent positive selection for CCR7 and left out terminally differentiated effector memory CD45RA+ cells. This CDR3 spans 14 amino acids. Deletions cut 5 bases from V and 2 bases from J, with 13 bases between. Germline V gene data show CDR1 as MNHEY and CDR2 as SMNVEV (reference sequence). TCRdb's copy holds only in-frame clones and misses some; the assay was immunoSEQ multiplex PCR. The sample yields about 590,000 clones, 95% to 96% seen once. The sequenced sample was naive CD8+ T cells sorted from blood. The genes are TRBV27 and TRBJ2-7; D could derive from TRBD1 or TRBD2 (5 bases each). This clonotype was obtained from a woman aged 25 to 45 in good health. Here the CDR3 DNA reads TGTGCCAGCAGTATCCGGGACGGTCCCTACGAGCAGTACTTC. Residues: CASSIRDGPYEQYF.